The 12 T cell receptor beta chains below all came from one sample that was sequenced in a study of beta chain features in type 1 diabetes. cDNA synthesis used the whole RNA isolate, giving expressed TCRB sequences. Libraries were prepared by immunoSEQ multiplex PCR; TCRdb keeps only in-frame clonotypes and omits some of them. The sample lists about 620,000 clones; roughly 16% were seen once. Sequenced sample: naive CD4+ T cells from blood. These receptors all stem from a young man in good health.

This clone showed up just a few times. The J gene is TRBJ2-7, the V gene TRBV5-4, with D perhaps TRBD2 (5 bases). Germline V gives CDR1 SGHNT, CDR2 YYREEE (reference sequence). CDR3 length equals 14 residues. The V and J ends lost 4 bases and 1 base respectively, with 12 bases between them. Here the CDR3 DNA reads TGTGCCAGCAGCCAAGGGAGCGGTTCCTACGAGCAGTACTTC. Translation gives CASSQGSGSYEQYF. Filled out from reference TRBV5-4 and TRBJ2-7, the complete variable domain reads ETGVTQSPTHLIKTRGQQVTLRCSSQSGHNTVSWYQQALGQGPQFIFQYYREEENGRGNFPPRFSGLQFPNYSSELNVNALELDDSALYLCASSQGSGSYEQYFGPGTRLTVT.

This chain joins TRBV7-3 and TRBJ2-3, with 12 bases fitting TRBD2. Germline V lookup: CDR1 SGHTA, CDR2 FQGTGA. J gave up 4 bases and V 5 bases, and 4 bases lay outside the gene matches. This CDR3 is built from 15 residues. CDR3 in DNA: TGTGCCAGCAGCCGGGGACTAGCGGGCGCAGATACGCAGTATTTT. Amino acids: CASSRGLAGADTQYF.

The chain is built from TRBV18 and TRBJ1-1; 8 bases fit TRBD1. CDR3 length equals 15 residues. Germline CDR1 and CDR2: KGHSH and LQKENI. J gave up 0 bases and V 5 bases, and 5 bases lay outside the gene matches. The CDR3 here is CASSFQGALNTEAFF. DNA of the CDR3: TGTGCCAGCTCATTCCAGGGGGCCTTGAACACTGAAGCTTTCTTT.

V and J are TRBV7-9 and TRBJ1-5, with 7 bases that match TRBD1. Germline CDR1 SEHNR, CDR2 FQNEAQ (reference sequence). The CDR3 has 16 residues. V lost 3 bases and J lost 2; bases outside the gene matches: 7. The CDR3 nucleotides are TGTGCCAGCAGCTTGGGTCTTACAGGGGGCAATCAGCCCCAGCATTTT. Protein: CASSLGLTGGNQPQHF.

There are a few counts of this clone. The rearrangement uses TRBV5-1 and TRBJ2-5; D remains unclear. V was shortened by 0 bases and J by 3 bases, with 9 bases between the two germline ends. The germline CDR1 and CDR2 sequences are SGHRS and YFSETQ. The CDR3 has 14 amino acids. CDR3 protein: CASSLDLGKETQYF. DNA of the CDR3: TGCGCCAGCAGCTTGGATTTGGGAAAAGAGACCCAGTACTTC.

In its sample, this clone was seen a few times. CDR3: CASSYWQGGSEAFF. The DNA of the CDR3 is TGTGCCAGCAGTTACTGGCAGGGAGGCTCTGAAGCTTTCTTT. This rearrangement joins TRBV6-5 to TRBJ1-1, with D possibly being TRBD1 (5 bases). V was clipped by 1 base and J by 6 bases, with 12 bases between them. Germline V gene lookup returns CDR1 MNHEY and CDR2 SVGAGI. The CDR3 covers 14 residues.

The chain combines TRBV7-9 with TRBJ2-5, with D possibly matching TRBD1 (6 bases). This CDR3 is 14 amino acids long. Germline assignment: CDR1 SEHNR and CDR2 FQNEAQ (reference sequence). The V end was cut by 4 bases, the J end by 6 bases, with 15 bases between. Here the CDR3 reads CASSSRQAGKTQYF. CDR3 in DNA: TGTGCCAGCAGCTCCCGACAGGCTGGGAAGACCCAGTACTTC.

This clone was seen only once. The chain joins TRBV7-8 to TRBJ2-7; D assignment may be TRBD1 or TRBD2 (7 bases each). The V gene lost 4 bases and the J gene lost 7 bases, with 20 bases spanning the gap. Germline V gives CDR1 SGHVS, CDR2 FQNEAQ. This CDR3 spans 15 amino acids. This chain's CDR3 is CASSSPRGGAGEQYF. Here the CDR3 DNA reads TGTGCCAGCAGCTCCCCCAGGGGGGGCGCGGGGGAGCAGTACTTC.

In its sample, this clone was seen a few times. V gene TRBV5-5 combines with J gene TRBJ2-5; D may correspond to TRBD1 or TRBD2 (5 bases each). This CDR3 has 13 residues. CDR1 and CDR2 from the germline V gene are SGHKS and YYEKEE (reference sequence). Trimming removed 2 bases at V and 5 bases at J, with 10 bases between. In nucleotides, the CDR3 is TGTGCCAGCAGCTTAGTGGGACGGGAGACCCAGTACTTC. It translates to CASSLVGRETQYF.

This clone was counted a few times. The chain combines TRBV4-1 with TRBJ2-3; 9 bases map to TRBD2. Germline loops: CDR1 MGHRA, CDR2 YSYEKL. The length of the CDR3 is 18 residues. Trimming removed 1 base from V and 0 bases from J; junction bases left unmatched: 8. CDR3 bases: TGCGCCAGCAGCCAAGTCAGGCTAGCGGGGAAGAGCACAGATACGCAGTATTTT. Translation gives CASSQVRLAGKSTDTQYF.

The chain links TRBV7-9 to TRBJ2-5; tentatively, D is TRBD2 (6 bases). Trimming took off 2 bases at V and 5 bases at J, with 18 bases between the two ends. Germline V gene lookup returns CDR1 SEHNR and CDR2 FQNEAQ (reference sequence). The length of the CDR3 is 16 residues. The CDR3 reads CASSLYGGVGPETQYF. CDR3 coding DNA: TGTGCCAGCAGCTTATACGGGGGTGTGGGTCCTGAGACCCAGTACTTC.

V usage is TRBV29-1 and J usage is TRBJ2-3; tentatively, D is TRBD1 or TRBD2 (5 bases each). CDR1 and CDR2 from the germline V gene are SQVTM and ANQGSEA. V dropped 6 bases and J dropped 5 bases, with 21 bases sitting between them. The CDR3 length is 15 residues. The CDR3 coding sequence is TGCAGCGTCGCCAGGGATCCGGTGAGGGGAGATACGCAGTATTTT. Protein product: CSVARDPVRGDTQYF.